The 24 T cell receptor beta chains reported below all come from one sample, sequenced in a study of radiotherapy plus CTLA-4 blockade in lung cancer. Generated by immunoSEQ multiplex PCR, the TCRdb table keeps only in-frame clones and is missing some. The data hold 50,000 to 65,000 clones, with 77% observed a single time. Material: peripheral blood, obtained from a patient treated with radiotherapy plus ipilimumab. The receptors come from a human donor with non-small cell lung cancer who had a partial response to radiotherapy plus ipilimumab.

The chain recombines TRBV7-2 with TRBJ1-1, with D possibly matching TRBD1 (5 bases). With 5 bases removed from V and 0 bases from J, the gap between germline ends came to 19 bases. Looked up from germline, CDR1 is SGHTA and CDR2 is FQGNSA. This CDR3 has 17 residues. For the CDR3, the DNA is TGTGCCAGCAGCCCCAGGGCGGGACGTCAGATGAACACTGAAGCTTTCTTT. Amino acid sequence: CASSPRAGRQMNTEAFF.

The chain combines TRBV14 with TRBJ2-7; D unclear. CDR1 and CDR2 (germline): SGHDN, FVKESK. The CDR3 is 13 residues long. Between the trimmed V and J ends, which lost 4 bases and 4 bases, there was a span of 11 bases. The CDR3 region is CASSPPFPYEQYF. The CDR3 nucleotides are TGTGCCAGCAGCCCCCCTTTTCCGTACGAGCAGTACTTC.

The genes are TRBV6-5 and TRBJ2-3; 7 bases are shared with TRBD2. There are 14 residues in the CDR3. Looked up from germline, CDR1 is MNHEY and CDR2 is SVGAGI. With 2 bases clipped from V and 1 base from J, the junction kept 0 bases outside the gene matches. CDR3 in amino acids: CASSYGGGTDTQYF. CDR3 sequence (DNA): TGTGCCAGCAGTTACGGGGGGGGCACAGATACGCAGTATTTT.

This clone was recorded many times. This chain links TRBV28 with TRBJ1-6; TRBD1 is a possible D gene (5 bases). V was pared by 5 bases and J by 10 bases, with 18 bases between. The CDR3 contains 15 residues. Germline loops: CDR1 MDHEN, CDR2 SYDVKM. This CDR3 is CASSPIGQGGSPLHF. CDR3 DNA: TGTGCCAGCAGTCCTATAGGGCAGGGTGGCTCACCCCTCCACTTT.

The rearrangement links TRBV7-8 to TRBJ2-7; D is undetermined. The V gene's germline CDR1 is SGHVS and CDR2 FQNEAQ. Trimming took off 0 bases at V and 5 bases at J, with 8 bases between the two ends. The CDR3 consists of 13 residues. CDR3 in DNA: TGTGCCAGCAGCTTAGCCCTGACAAACGAGCAGTACTTC. Residues: CASSLALTNEQYF. Drawing the rest from reference TRBV7-8 and TRBJ2-7, the complete variable domain is GAGVSQSPRYKVAKRGQDVALRCDPISGHVSLFWYQQALGQGPEFLTYFQNEAQLDKSGLPSDRFFAERPEGSVSTLKIQRTQQEDSAVYLCASSLALTNEQYFGPGTRLTVT.

The chain uses TRBV5-1 and TRBJ2-3, with 9 bases that match TRBD1. The CDR3 is 14 amino acids. The ends lost 7 bases at V and 6 bases at J; junction bases unmatched: 9. The V gene's germline CDR1 is SGHRS and CDR2 YFSETQ. CDR3 bases: TGCGCCAGCGCGGGACAGGGCATTATGGATACGCAGTATTTT. It yields the protein CASAGQGIMDTQYF.

The V gene is TRBV7-9, the J gene TRBJ2-5; 10 bases are shared with TRBD2. Germline V lookup: CDR1 SEHNR, CDR2 FQNEAQ (reference sequence). Trimming at V came to 5 bases and at J to 4 bases, leaving 4 bases not matched to a gene. This CDR3 contains 14 residues. This CDR3 reads CASSQAGGRETQYF. For the CDR3, the DNA is TGTGCCAGCAGCCAAGCGGGGGGGAGAGAGACCCAGTACTTC.

The rearrangement joins TRBV7-9 to TRBJ1-1, with 10 bases matching TRBD1. The CDR3 totals 14 residues. CDR1 is SEHNR and CDR2 is FQNEAQ in the germline V gene (reference sequence). V lost 5 bases, J lost 6 bases, and 6 bases stayed unmatched. Here the CDR3 DNA reads TGTGCCAGCAGCGCGACAGGGGGCGTAGCTGAAGCTTTCTTT. Its protein product is CASSATGGVAEAFF. Drawing the rest from reference TRBV7-9 and TRBJ1-1, the complete variable domain is DTGVSQNPRHKITKRGQNVTFRCDPISEHNRLYWYRQTLGQGPEFLTYFQNEAQLEKSRLLSDRFSAERPKGSFSTLEIQRTEQGDSAMYLCASSATGGVAEAFFGQGTRLTVV.

The CDR3 DNA is TGTGCCAGCAATTCAGGGGGCTCGGGGCAGCCCCAGCATTTT. Amino acid sequence: CASNSGGSGQPQHF. The V and J genes are TRBV28 and TRBJ1-5; 8 bases are a match to TRBD1. The CDR3 is made up of 14 amino acids. Germline-derived CDR1 and CDR2 are MDHEN and SYDVKM. J gave up 7 bases and V 7 bases, and 9 bases lay outside the gene matches. The full variable domain, its missing parts supplied by reference TRBV28 and TRBJ1-5, is DVKVTQSSRYLVKRTGEKVFLECVQDMDHENMFWYRQDPGLGLRLIYFSYDVKMKEKGDIPEGYSVSREKKERFSLILESASTNQTSMYLCASNSGGSGQPQHFGDGTRLSIL.

The chain recombines TRBV6-4 with TRBJ1-1; D remains ambiguous. The CDR3 is 15 amino acids. Germline assignment: CDR1 MRHNA and CDR2 SNTAGT. The germline V and J ends were trimmed by 4 bases and 0 bases, with 12 bases remaining between them. In nucleotides, the CDR3 is TGTGCCAGCAGTGTCTCGGCCAACATGAACACTGAAGCTTTCTTT. Protein: CASSVSANMNTEAFF.

This clone was detected only a few times. V gene TRBV6-1 combines with J gene TRBJ2-5; 8 nucleotides match TRBD1. The CDR3 extends over 15 amino acids. Trimming removed 4 bases from V and 3 bases from J; junction bases left unmatched: 7. Germline V CDR1 and CDR2: MNHNS, SASEGT. CDR3: CASSGAGQGEETQYF. CDR3 nucleotide sequence: TGTGCCAGCAGTGGAGCCGGACAGGGTGAAGAGACCCAGTACTTC.

The V call is TRBV6-5, the J call TRBJ1-1; 8 bases map to TRBD1. The CDR3 consists of 14 residues. V lost 5 bases, J lost 4 bases, and 6 bases stayed unmatched. Germline lookup yields CDR1 MNHEY and CDR2 SVGAGI. The CDR3 DNA follows: TGTGCCAGCAGTGACGGACAGGGCGCCACTGAAGCTTTCTTT. This codes for CASSDGQGATEAFF.

The V and J genes are TRBV5-4 and TRBJ2-1; 9 bases match TRBD1. The junction had 6 bases not matched to a gene; V was cut back by 1 base and J by 10 bases. From germline, CDR1 is SGHNT and CDR2 YYREEE (reference sequence). The CDR3 totals 14 residues. The CDR3 sequence: CASSLYRGLGEQFF. The DNA for the CDR3 is TGTGCCAGCAGCTTGTACAGGGGGCTGGGGGAGCAGTTCTTC.

This clone has just a few counts. This chain connects TRBV2 to TRBJ1-5, with D unclear. CDR3 length equals 12 residues. V dropped 4 bases and J dropped 5 bases, with 6 bases sitting between them. Per germline, CDR1 SNHLY and CDR2 FYNNEI. CDR3 DNA sequence: TGTGCCAGCAGTGCGGGAGATCAGCCCCAGCATTTT. It is translated as CASSAGDQPQHF.

V usage is TRBV7-3 and J usage is TRBJ2-1, with 9 bases matching TRBD2. The CDR3 consists of 15 residues. Germline V lookup: CDR1 SGHTA, CDR2 FQGTGA. V dropped 1 base and J dropped 8; count of bases not matched to a gene: 6. CDR3 nucleotides: TGTGCCAGCAGCTTAAGCGGGGGGGTTCGGGATGAGCAGTTCTTC. This translates into CASSLSGGVRDEQFF.

In its sample, this clone was seen once. This chain connects TRBV7-2 to TRBJ1-3, with unresolved D. This CDR3 has 16 amino acids. V lost 0 bases and J lost 3, with 12 bases in between. CDR1 SGHTA and CDR2 FQGNSA come from the germline V gene. The CDR3 spells CASSLAEPSYGNTIYF. The CDR3 coding sequence is TGTGCCAGCAGCTTAGCGGAGCCGTCGTATGGAAACACCATATATTTT. The full variable domain, rest sourced from reference TRBV7-2 and TRBJ1-3, is GAGVSQSPSNKVTEKGKDVELRCDPISGHTALYWYRQSLGQGLEFLIYFQGNSAPDKSGLPSDRFSAERTGGSVSTLTIQRTQQEDSAVYLCASSLAEPSYGNTIYFGEGSWLTVV.

DNA for the CDR3: TGTGCCAGCAGTCCAGGCGTCGAGCAGTACTTC. It yields the protein CASSPGVEQYF. This chain uses TRBV13 with TRBJ2-7, with D unclear. The CDR3 is made up of 11 amino acids. Germline assignment: CDR1 PRHDT and CDR2 FYEKMQ (reference sequence). V was pared by 6 bases and J by 6 bases, with 9 bases between.

This clone was counted only a few times. The chain links TRBV5-5 to TRBJ2-5, with 11 bases lining up with TRBD2. CDR1 is SGHKS and CDR2 is YYEKEE in the germline V gene (reference sequence). The ends lost 0 bases at V and 5 bases at J; junction bases unmatched: 6. The CDR3 is made up of 16 amino acids. The CDR3 protein is CASSLELAGGRETQYF. CDR3 sequence (DNA): TGTGCCAGCAGCTTGGAATTAGCGGGGGGGCGGGAGACCCAGTACTTC.

The J gene is TRBJ2-2, the V gene TRBV11-2; D is unclear. The germline gives CDR1 SGHAT, CDR2 FQNNGV. The CDR3 has 15 amino acids. V was shortened by 3 bases and J by 5 bases, with 13 bases between the two germline ends. This CDR3 reads CASSFLRTETGELFF. CDR3 bases: TGTGCCAGCAGCTTCCTCCGTACCGAGACCGGGGAGCTGTTTTTT. The entire variable domain, with the rest obtained from reference TRBV11-2 and TRBJ2-2, is as follows: EAGVAQSPRYKIIEKRQSVAFWCNPISGHATLYWYQQILGQGPKLLIQFQNNGVVDDSQLPKDRFSAERLKGVDSTLKIQPAKLEDSAVYLCASSFLRTETGELFFGEGSRLTVL.

The rearrangement joins TRBV9 to TRBJ1-4; 10 bases fit TRBD1. The V gene's germline CDR1 is SGDLS and CDR2 YYNGEE. V was pared by 4 bases and J by 8 bases, with 8 bases of the junction left unmatched. The CDR3 sequence is 15 residues long. The CDR3, as DNA: TGTGCCAGCAGCAGACAGGGGGCTATTAACGAAAAACTGTTTTTT. Translating gives CASSRQGAINEKLFF.

The chain has TRBV27 and TRBJ1-2; TRBD1 matches 7 bases. The CDR3 totals 13 residues. Germline loops: CDR1 MNHEY, CDR2 SMNVEV (reference sequence). Losses at the gene ends were 4 bases for V and 8 bases for J; bases not matched to a gene: 7. As DNA, the CDR3 is TGTGCCAGCAGTTCAAGACAGGGACAGGGCTACACCTTC. Translating gives CASSSRQGQGYTF.

This clone was found a few times. This sample includes further DNA sequences coding for the same CDR3. V is TRBV9 and J is TRBJ2-5, with D maybe TRBD2 (6 bases). Germline V gene lookup returns CDR1 SGDLS and CDR2 YYNGEE. The germline V and J ends were trimmed by 0 bases and 5 bases, with 8 bases remaining between them. The CDR3 length is 13 residues. The CDR3 here is CASSVGGRETQYF. The CDR3 nucleotides are TGTGCCAGCAGCGTAGGGGGGAGGGAGACCCAGTACTTC. The full variable domain, rest sourced from reference TRBV9 and TRBJ2-5, is DSGVTQTPKHLITATGQRVTLRCSPRSGDLSVYWYQQSLDQGLQFLIQYYNGEERAKGNILERFSAQQFPDLHSELNLSSLELGDSALYFCASSVGGRETQYFGPGTRLLVL.

This clone was detected only once. Other DNA sequences of this sample code for an identical CDR3. The rearrangement uses TRBV5-1 and TRBJ2-1, with 10 bases fitting TRBD2. The germline V gene encodes CDR1 SGHRS and CDR2 YFSETQ. This CDR3 is built from 15 residues. The junction had 1 base not matched to a gene; V was cut back by 0 bases and J by 4 bases. CDR3 sequence (DNA): TGCGCCAGCAGCTTGGCTAGCGGGGGATACAATGAGCAGTTCTTC. Protein: CASSLASGGYNEQFF.

The V call is TRBV7-2, the J call TRBJ2-3, with TRBD2 as a possible D gene (5 bases). Germline V gene lookup returns CDR1 SGHTA and CDR2 FQGNSA. Trimming stripped 0 bases from V and 1 base from J, with 11 bases between. This CDR3 is 16 amino acids long. The CDR3 is CASSLAPLVGTDTQYF. DNA of the CDR3: TGTGCCAGCAGCTTAGCGCCACTAGTTGGCACAGATACGCAGTATTTT.